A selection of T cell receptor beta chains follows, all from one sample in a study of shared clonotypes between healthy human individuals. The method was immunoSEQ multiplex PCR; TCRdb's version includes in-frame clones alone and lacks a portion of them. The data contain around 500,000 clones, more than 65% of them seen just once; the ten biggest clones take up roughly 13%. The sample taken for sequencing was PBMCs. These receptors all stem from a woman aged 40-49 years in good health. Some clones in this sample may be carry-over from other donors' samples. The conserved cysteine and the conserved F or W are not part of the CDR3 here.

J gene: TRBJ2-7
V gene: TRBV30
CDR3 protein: AWRASGDYEQY

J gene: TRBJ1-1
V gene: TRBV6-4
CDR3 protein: ASSLNGQSHEAF

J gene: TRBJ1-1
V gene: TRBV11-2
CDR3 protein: ASSSPEWIRGTEAL

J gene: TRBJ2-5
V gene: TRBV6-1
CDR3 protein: DSSEFMRREGRETQY

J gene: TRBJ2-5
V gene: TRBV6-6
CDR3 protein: ASSYSREGWETQY

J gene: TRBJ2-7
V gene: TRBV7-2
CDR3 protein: ASSRTPYEQY

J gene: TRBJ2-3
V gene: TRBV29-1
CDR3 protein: SVALGTDTQY

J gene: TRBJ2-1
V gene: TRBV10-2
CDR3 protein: ASSEPGLAWYNEQF

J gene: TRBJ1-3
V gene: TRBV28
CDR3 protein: ASSLFGTVSGNTIY

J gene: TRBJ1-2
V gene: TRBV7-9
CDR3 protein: ASSLAGEANYGYT

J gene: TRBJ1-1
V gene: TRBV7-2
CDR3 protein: ASSVDREVTEAF

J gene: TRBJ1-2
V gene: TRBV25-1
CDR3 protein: ASSELGGLDHYGYT

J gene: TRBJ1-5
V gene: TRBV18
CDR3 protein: ASSPQAGTGWNDQPQH

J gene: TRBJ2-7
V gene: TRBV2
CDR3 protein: ASTKGYEQY

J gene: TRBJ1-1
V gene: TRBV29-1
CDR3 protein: SVAKNTEAF

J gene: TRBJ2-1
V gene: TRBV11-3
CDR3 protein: ASSLDGDSSYNEQF

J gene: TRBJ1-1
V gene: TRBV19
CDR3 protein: ASSPDRATEAF

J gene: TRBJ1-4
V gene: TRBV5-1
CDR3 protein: ASSLGIFGDEKLF

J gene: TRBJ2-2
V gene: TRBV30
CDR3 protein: AWGPRPAGELF

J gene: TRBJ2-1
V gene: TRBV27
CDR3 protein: ASSSGLAGRDEQF

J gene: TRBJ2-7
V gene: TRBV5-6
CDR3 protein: ASSLWRGSWSYEQY

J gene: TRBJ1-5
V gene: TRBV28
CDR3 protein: ASSLADRDNQPQH

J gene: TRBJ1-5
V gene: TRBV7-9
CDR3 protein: ASSPTGSNQPQH

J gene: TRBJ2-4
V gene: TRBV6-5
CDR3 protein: ASSPYGQGENIQY

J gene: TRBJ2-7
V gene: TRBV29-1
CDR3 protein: SVQGVVDEQY

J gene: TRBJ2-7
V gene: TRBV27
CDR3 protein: ASSLRRTSGTSSYEQY

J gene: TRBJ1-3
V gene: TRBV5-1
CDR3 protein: ASSSRQGQGNTIY

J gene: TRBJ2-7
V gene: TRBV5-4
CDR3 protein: ASSEDMVLSYEQY

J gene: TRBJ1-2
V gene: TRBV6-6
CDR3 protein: ASRFLRDRGTSGYT

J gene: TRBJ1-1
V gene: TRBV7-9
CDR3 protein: ASSHRDRDTEAF

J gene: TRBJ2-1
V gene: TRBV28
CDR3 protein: ASSQISLEQF

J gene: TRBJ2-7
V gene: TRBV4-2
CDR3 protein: ASSQFIAEGSYEQY

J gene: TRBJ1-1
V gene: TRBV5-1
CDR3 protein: ASSFEKNTEAF

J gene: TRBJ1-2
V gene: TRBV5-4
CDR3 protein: ASSSRTGAPYGYT

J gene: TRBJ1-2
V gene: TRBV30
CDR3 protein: AWSVTGGAGYGYT

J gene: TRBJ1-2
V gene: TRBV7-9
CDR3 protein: ASSPLQGLGYT

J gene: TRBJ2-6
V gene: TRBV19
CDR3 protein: ATRDGGSGANVLT

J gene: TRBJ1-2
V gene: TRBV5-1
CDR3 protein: ASSFSRGNWDNYGYT

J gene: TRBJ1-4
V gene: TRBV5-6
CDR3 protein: ASSSTGRNEKLF

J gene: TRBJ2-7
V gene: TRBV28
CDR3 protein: ASSLPSRREQY

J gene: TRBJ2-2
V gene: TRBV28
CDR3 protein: ASSLTETGGSGELF

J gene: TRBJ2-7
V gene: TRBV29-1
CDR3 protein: SALGQGGVYEQY

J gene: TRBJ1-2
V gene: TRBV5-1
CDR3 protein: ASSFGPENYGYT

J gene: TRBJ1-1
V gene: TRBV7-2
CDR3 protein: ASSPWWGRNTEAF

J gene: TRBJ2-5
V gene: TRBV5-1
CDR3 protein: ASSNLDRRETQY